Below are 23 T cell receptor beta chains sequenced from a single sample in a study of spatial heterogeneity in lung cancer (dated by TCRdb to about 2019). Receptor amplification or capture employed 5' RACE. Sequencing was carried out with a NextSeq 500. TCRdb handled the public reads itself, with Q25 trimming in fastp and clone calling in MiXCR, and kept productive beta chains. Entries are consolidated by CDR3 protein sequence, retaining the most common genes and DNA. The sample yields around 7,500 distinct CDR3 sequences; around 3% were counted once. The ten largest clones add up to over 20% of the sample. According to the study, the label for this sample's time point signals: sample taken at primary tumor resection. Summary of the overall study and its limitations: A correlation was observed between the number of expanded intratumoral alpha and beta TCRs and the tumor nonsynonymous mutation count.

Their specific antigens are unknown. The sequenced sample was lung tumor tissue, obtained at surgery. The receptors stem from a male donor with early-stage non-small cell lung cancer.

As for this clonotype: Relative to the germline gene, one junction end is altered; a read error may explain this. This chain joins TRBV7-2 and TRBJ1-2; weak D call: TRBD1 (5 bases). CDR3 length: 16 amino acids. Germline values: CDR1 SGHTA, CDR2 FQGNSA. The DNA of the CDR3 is TGTGCCAGCAGCCCCCGGGATCCAGGTGGGGACTATGGCGACAACTTC. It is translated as CASSPRDPGGDYGDNF.

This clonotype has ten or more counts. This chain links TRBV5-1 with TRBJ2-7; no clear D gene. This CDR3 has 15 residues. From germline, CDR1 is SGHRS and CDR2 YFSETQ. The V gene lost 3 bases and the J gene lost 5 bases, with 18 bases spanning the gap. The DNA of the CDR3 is TGCGCCAGCAGCTCTTCGACACAGCCACCAGACGAGCAGTACTTC. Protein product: CASSSSTQPPDEQYF. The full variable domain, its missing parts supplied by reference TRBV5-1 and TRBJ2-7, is KAGVTQTPRYLIKTRGQQVTLSCSPISGHRSVSWYQQTPGQGLQFLFEYFSETQRNKGNFPGRFSGRQFSNSRSEMNVSTLELGDSALYLCASSSSTQPPDEQYFGPGTRLTVT.

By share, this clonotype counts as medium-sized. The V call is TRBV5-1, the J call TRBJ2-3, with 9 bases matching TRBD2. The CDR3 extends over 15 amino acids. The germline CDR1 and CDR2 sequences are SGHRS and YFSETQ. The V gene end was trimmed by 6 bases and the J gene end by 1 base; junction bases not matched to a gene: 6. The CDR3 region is CASTKRTSGTDTQYF. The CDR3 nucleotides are TGCGCCAGCACCAAAAGGACTAGCGGCACAGATACGCAGTATTTT.

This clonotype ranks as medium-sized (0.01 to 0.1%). As DNA, the CDR3 is TGCAGCGTTGAAGGGGTAGGGGATTTATATGGCTACACCTTC. Translation: CSVEGVGDLYGYTF. This chain joins TRBV29-1 and TRBJ1-2; the D gene is possibly TRBD1 (5 bases). CDR1 is SQVTM and CDR2 is ANQGSEA in the germline V gene. The CDR3 sequence is 14 residues long. Trimming shortened V by 1 base and J by 5 bases, and 14 bases separated the two germline ends.

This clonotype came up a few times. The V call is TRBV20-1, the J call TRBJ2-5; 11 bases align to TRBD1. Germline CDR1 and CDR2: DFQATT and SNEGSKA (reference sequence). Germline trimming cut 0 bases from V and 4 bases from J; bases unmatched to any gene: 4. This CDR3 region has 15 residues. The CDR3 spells CSARDGDRGTETQYF. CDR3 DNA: TGCAGTGCTAGAGATGGGGACAGGGGGACAGAGACCCAGTACTTC.

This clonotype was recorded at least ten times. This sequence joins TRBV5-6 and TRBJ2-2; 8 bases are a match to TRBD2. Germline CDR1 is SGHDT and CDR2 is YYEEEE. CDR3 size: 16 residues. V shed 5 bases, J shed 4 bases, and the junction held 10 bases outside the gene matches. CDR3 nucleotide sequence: TGTGCCAGCAGATCGGAGGGAGCGGGAGTCACCGGGGAGCTGTTTTTT. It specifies CASRSEGAGVTGELFF.

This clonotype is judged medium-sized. CDR3 amino acids: CSVWTGSDGYEQYF. The CDR3 DNA reads as TGCAGCGTTTGGACGGGTTCGGACGGGTACGAGCAGTACTTC. The chain recombines TRBV29-1 with TRBJ2-7, with no clear D. Deletions cut 5 bases from V and 4 bases from J, with 18 bases between. The CDR3 length is 14 residues. The germline CDR1 and CDR2 sequences are SQVTM and ANQGSEA.

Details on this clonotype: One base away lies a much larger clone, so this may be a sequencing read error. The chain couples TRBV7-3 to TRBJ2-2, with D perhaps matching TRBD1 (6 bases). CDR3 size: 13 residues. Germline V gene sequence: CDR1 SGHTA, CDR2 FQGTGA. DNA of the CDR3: TGTGCCAGCAGCGACAGGAACGCCGGGGAGCTGTTTTTT. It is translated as CASSDRNAGELFF. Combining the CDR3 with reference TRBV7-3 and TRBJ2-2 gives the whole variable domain GAGVSQTPSNKVTEKGKYVELRCDPISGHTALYWYRQSLGQGPEFLIYFQGTGAADDSGLPNDRFFAVRPEGSVSTLKIQRTERGDSAVYLCASSDRNAGELFFGEGSRLTVL.

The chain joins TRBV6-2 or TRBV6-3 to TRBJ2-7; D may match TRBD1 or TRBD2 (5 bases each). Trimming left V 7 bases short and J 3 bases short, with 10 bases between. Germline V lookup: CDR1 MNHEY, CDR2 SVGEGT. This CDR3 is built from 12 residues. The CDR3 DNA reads TGTGCCAGCATGAGGGGTCACTACGAGCAGTACTTC. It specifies CASMRGHYEQYF.

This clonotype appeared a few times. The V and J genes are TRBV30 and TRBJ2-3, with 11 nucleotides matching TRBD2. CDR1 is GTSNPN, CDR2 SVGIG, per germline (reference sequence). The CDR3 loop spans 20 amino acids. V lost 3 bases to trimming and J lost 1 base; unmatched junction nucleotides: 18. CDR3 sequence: CAWRFIPGLAVGGGTDTQYF. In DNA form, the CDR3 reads TGTGCCTGGAGGTTTATCCCGGGACTAGCGGTCGGAGGCGGCACAGATACGCAGTATTTT.

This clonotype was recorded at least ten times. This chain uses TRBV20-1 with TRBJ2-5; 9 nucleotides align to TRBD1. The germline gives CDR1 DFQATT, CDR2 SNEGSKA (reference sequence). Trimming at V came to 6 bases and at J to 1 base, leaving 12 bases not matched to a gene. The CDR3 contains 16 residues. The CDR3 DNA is TGCAGTGCGCCGCCTCTCGGACAGGGGTCCCAAGAGACCCAGTACTTC. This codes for CSAPPLGQGSQETQYF.

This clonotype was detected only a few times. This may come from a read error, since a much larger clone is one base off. CDR3 loop: CASSYTASDEQYF. DNA of the CDR3: TGTGCCAGCAGTTATACGGCCTCCGACGAGCAGTACTTC. The chain joins TRBV6-2 or TRBV6-3 to TRBJ2-7; D not resolved. CDR1 is MNHEY and CDR2 is SVGEGT in the germline V gene. The CDR3 sequence is 13 residues long.

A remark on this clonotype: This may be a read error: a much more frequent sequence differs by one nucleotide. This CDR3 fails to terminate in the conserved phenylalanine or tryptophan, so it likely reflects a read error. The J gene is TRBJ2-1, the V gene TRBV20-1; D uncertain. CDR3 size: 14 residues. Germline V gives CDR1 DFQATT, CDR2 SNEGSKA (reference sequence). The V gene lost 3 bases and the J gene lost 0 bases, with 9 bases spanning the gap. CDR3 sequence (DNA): TGCAGTGCTAGGCGGCCTTACTCCTACAATGAGCAGTTCTCC. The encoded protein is CSARRPYSYNEQFS.

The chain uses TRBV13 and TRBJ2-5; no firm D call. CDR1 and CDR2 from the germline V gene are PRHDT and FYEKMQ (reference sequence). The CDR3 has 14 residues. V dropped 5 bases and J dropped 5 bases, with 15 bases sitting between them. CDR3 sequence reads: CASSEAGSGETQYF. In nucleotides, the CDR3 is TGTGCCAGCAGCGAGGCTGGGTCGGGTGAGACCCAGTACTTC.

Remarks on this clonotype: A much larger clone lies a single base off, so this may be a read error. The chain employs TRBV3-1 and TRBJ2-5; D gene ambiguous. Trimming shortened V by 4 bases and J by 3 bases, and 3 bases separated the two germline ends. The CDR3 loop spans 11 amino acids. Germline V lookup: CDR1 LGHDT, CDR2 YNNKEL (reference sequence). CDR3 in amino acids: CASSRKETQYF. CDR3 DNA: TGTGCCAGCAGCCGCAAAGAGACCCAGTACTTC.

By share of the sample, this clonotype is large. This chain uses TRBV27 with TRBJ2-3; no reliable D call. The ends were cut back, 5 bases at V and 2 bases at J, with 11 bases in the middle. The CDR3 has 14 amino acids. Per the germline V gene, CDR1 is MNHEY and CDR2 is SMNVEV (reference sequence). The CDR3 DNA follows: TGTGCCAGCAGTCCCTCTCCCGCCACAGATACGCAGTATTTT. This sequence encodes CASSPSPATDTQYF.

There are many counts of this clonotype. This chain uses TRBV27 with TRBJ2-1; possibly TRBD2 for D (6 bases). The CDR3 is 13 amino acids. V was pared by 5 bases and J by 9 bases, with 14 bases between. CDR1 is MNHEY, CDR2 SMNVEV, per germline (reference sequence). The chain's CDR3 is CASSTLGEAEQFF. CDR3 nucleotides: TGTGCCAGCAGTACATTGGGGGAGGCTGAGCAGTTCTTC.

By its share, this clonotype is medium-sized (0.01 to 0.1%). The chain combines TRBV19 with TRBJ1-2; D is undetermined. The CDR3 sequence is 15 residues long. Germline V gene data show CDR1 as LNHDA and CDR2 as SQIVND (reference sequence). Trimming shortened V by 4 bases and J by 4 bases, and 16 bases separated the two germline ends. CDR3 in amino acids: CASSSPGRPIYGYTF. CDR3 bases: TGTGCCAGTAGTAGCCCGGGGAGGCCCATCTATGGCTACACCTTC.

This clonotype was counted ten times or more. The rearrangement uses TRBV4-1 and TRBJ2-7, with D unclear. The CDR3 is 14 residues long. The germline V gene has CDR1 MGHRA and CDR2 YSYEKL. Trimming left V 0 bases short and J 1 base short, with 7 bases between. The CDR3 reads CASSQERLSYEQYF. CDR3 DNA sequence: TGCGCCAGCAGCCAAGAAAGGCTATCCTACGAGCAGTACTTC.

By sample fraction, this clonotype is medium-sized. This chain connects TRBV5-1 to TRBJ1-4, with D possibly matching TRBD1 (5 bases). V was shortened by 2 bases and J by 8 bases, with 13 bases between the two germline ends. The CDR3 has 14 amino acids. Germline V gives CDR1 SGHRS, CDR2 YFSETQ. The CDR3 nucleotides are TGCGCCAGCAGCTTTGGGACGCCCGGGGAAAAACTGTTTTTT. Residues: CASSFGTPGEKLFF.

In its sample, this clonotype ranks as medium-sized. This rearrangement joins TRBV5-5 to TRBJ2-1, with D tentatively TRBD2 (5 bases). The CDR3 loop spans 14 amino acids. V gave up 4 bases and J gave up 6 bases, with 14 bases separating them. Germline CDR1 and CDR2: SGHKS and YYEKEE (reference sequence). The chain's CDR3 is CASSEPTGFNEQFF. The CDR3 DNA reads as TGTGCCAGCAGCGAACCCACGGGGTTCAATGAGCAGTTCTTC.

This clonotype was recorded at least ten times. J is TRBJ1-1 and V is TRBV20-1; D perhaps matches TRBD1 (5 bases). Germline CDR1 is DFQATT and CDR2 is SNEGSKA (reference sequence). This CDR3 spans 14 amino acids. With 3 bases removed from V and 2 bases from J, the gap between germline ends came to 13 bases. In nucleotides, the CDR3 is TGCAGTGCTAGCAGCCTGACAGCTAACACTGAAGCTTTCTTT. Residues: CSASSLTANTEAFF.

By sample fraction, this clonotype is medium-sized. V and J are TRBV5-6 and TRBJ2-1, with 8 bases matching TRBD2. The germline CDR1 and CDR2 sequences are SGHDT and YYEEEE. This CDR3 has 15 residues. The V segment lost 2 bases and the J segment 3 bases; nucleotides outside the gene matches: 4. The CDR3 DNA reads TGTGCCAGCAGCTTTGTAGCGGGACACTACAATGAGCAGTTCTTC. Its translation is CASSFVAGHYNEQFF. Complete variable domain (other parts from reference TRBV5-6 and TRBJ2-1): DAGVTQSPTHLIKTRGQQVTLRCSPKSGHDTVSWYQQALGQGPQFIFQYYEEEERQRGNFPDRFSGHQFPNYSSELNVNALLLGDSALYLCASSFVAGHYNEQFFGPGTRLTVL.